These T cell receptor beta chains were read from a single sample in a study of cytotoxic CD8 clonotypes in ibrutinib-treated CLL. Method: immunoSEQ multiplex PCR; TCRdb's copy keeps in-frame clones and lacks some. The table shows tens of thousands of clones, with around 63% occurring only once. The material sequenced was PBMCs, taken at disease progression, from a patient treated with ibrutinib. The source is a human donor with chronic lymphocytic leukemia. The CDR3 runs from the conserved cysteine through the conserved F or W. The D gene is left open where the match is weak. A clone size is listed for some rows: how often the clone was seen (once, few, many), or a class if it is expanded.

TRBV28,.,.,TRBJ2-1,TGTGCCAGCAGCGGGAGATCCTACAATGAGCAGTTCTTC,CASSGRSYNEQFF
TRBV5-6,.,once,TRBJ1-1,TGTGCCAGCAGCTTCCGGAATGAAGCTTTCTTT,CASSFRNEAFF
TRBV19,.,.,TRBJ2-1,TGTGCCAGTAGTCCGGGACCAGCCTACAATGAGCAGTTCTTC,CASSPGPAYNEQFF
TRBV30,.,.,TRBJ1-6,TGTGCCTGGAAACAGGGATATAATTCACCCCTCCACTTT,CAWKQGYNSPLHF
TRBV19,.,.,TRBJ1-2,TGTGCCAGTAGTCCGACGGATCGCCGGGGCTACACCTTC,CASSPTDRRGYTF
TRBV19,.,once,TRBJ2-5,TGTGCCAGTAGTATTTGGGGACGGCAAGAGACCCAGTACTTC,CASSIWGRQETQYF
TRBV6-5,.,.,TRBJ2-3,TGTGCCAGCAGCGCTTCCGGGAGCTCTGCGCAGTATTTT,CASSASGSSAQYF
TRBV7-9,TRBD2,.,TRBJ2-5,TGTGCCAGCAGCCTAGCGGGAGTGGAGACCCAGTACTTC,CASSLAGVETQYF
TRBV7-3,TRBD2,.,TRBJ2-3,TGTGCCAGCAGCGGCCGGGGAGGGATGCCCCCAGATACGCAGTATTTT,CASSGRGGMPPDTQYF
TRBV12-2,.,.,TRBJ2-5,TGTGCAAGTCGCTTGAGGGGAGAGACCCAGTACTTC,CASRLRGETQYF
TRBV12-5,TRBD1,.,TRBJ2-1,TGTGCTAGTGGACAGGGGGTGAGCGAGCAGTTCTTC,CASGQGVSEQFF
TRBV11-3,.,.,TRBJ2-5,TGTGCCAGCAGCCCCGACGGGCGGGCCAAACACCCCGGGACCCAGTACTTC,CASSPDGRAKHPGTQYF
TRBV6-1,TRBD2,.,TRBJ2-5,TGTGCCAGCGTCCTCACTAGCGGGAGCGAGACCCAGTACTTC,CASVLTSGSETQYF
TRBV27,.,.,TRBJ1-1,TGTGCCAGCAGTTCCCGCCTTGACGGATTATATCAAGCTTTCTTT,CASSSRLDGLYQAFF
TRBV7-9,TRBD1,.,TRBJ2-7,TGTGCCAGCAGCCGACAGGGGGTAGGGGCCTACGAGCAGTACTTC,CASSRQGVGAYEQYF
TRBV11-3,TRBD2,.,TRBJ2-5,TGTGCCAGCAGCTTAGGTGAAGAGACTAGCGGGACTGAGACCCAGTACTTC,CASSLGEETSGTETQYF
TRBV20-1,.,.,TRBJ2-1,TGCAGCAGCGAAGGGGTCAATGAGCAGTTCTTC,CSSEGVNEQFF
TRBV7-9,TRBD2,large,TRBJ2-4,TGTGCCAGCAGCTTAGTCCCCTACGGACTAGAAGGATACATTCAGTACTTC,CASSLVPYGLEGYIQYF
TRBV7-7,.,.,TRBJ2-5,TGTGCTAGCAGCAAGGAATTGATAGAGACCCAGTACTTC,CASSKELIETQYF
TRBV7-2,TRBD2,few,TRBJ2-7,TGTGCCAGCAGCCCCCTGACTAGCGGGTTCACCTACGAGCAGTACTTC,CASSPLTSGFTYEQYF
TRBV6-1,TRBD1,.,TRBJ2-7,TGTGCCAGCAGGCCCGGGACAGGGAGGGCATACGAGCAGTACTTC,CASRPGTGRAYEQYF
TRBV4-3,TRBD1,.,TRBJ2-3,TGCGCCAGCAGCCAAGATGCAGGGGGAGTAACAGATACGCAGTATTTT,CASSQDAGGVTDTQYF
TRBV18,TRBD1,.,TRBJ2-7,TGTGCCAGCTCAAGCCGGGACAGAAACTACGAGCAGTACTTC,CASSSRDRNYEQYF
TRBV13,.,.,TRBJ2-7,TGTGCCAGCAGCCCAGAGGACAGAAACTACGAGCAGTACTTC,CASSPEDRNYEQYF
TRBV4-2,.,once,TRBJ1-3,TGTGCCAGCAGCCAAGAGACGAGGCGAGACTCTGGAAACACCATATATTTT,CASSQETRRDSGNTIYF
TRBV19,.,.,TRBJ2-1,TGTGCCAGTAAAAGCCGGGGGACTGAGGATGAGCAGTTCTTC,CASKSRGTEDEQFF
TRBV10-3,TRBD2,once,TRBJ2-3,TGTGCCATCAGTGAGTTTGCGGGAGGTAGCACAGATACGCAGTATTTT,CAISEFAGGSTDTQYF
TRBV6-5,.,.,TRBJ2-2,TGTGCCAGCAGCCCACGACACAGCACCGGGGAGCTGTTTTTT,CASSPRHSTGELFF
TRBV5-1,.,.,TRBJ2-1,TGCGCCAGCAGCTTGGAGGGCGGAAGCTCCTACAATGAGCAGTTCTTC,CASSLEGGSSYNEQFF
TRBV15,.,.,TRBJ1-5,TGTGCCACCAGCAGCGGGCAGGGGAAGGATCAGCCCCAGCATTTT,CATSSGQGKDQPQHF
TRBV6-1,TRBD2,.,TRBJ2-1,TGTGCCAGCATTGAACTAGCGGGAGCAAATGAGCAGTTCTTC,CASIELAGANEQFF
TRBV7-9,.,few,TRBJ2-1,TGTGCCAGCAGCTTAGCGCGGCTGGGGGGCAATGAGCAGTTCTTC,CASSLARLGGNEQFF
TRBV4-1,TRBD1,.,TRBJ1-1,TGCGCCAGCAGCCCGGACAGGTGGGGCACTGAAGCTTTCTTT,CASSPDRWGTEAFF
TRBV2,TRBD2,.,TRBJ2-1,TGTGCCAGCAGTGCAGCTAGCGGCTATTCCTACAATGAGCAGTTCTTC,CASSAASGYSYNEQFF
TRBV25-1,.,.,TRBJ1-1,TGTGCCAGCAGTCATACACCTAACACTGAAGCTTTCTTT,CASSHTPNTEAFF
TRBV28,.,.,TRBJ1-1,TGTGCCAGCAGTTTTATTGGGTTACGGTCGGACACTGAAGCTTTCTTT,CASSFIGLRSDTEAFF
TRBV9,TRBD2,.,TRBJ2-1,TGTGCCAGCAGCAAAGGACAAGGACAGGGGACTAGCGGGACCTACGTCAATGAGCAGTTCTTC,CASSKGQGQGTSGTYVNEQFF
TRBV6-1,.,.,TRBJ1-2,TGTGCCAGCAGTGCAGGGAGTAATGGCTACACCTTC,CASSAGSNGYTF
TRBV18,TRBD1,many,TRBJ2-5,TGTGCCAGCTCGCCGGACAGGGGGCTTGTAGAGACCCAGTACTTC,CASSPDRGLVETQYF
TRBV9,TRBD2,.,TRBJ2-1,TGTGCCAGCAGCGTAGCGGGAGGGCTGTCCTACAATGAGCAGTTCTTC,CASSVAGGLSYNEQFF
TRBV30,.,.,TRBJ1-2,TGTGCCTGGACGGGTGGGGGAGGCTCTCGGGGCTACACCTTC,CAWTGGGGSRGYTF